These T cell receptor beta chains were read from a single sample in a study of shared clonotypes between healthy human individuals. Sequenced by immunoSEQ multiplex PCR; TCRdb stores in-frame clones only, minus some. The sample contains roughly 530,000 clones, about 96% of which appear only once. Material: naive CD4+ T cells sorted from blood. These receptors were taken from a woman in her 30s in good health. The CDR3 runs from the conserved cysteine through the conserved F or W. Each record gives: J gene, clone size, D gene, CDR3 length, V gene, CDR3 protein, CDR3 DNA. A D gene is named only where the DNA matches it firmly. Clone size is not always given. Where it is, it says once, few, many or a class for expanded clones.

TRBJ2-7 . TRBD1 14 TRBV5-1 CASSTGQGIYEQYF TGCGCCAGCAGCACAGGACAGGGTATTTACGAGCAGTACTTC
TRBJ1-5 . . 14 TRBV28 CASSLVGQGQPQHF TGTGCCAGCAGTCTCGTGGGACAAGGTCAGCCCCAGCATTTT
TRBJ2-3 . TRBD2 15 TRBV5-1 CASSLLRETTDTQYF TGCGCCAGCAGCTTGTTGCGGGAGACCACAGATACGCAGTATTTT
TRBJ1-5 . TRBD1 16 TRBV5-5 CANSRGQGHDYQPQHF TGTGCCAACAGCAGAGGACAGGGTCACGATTATCAGCCCCAGCATTTT
TRBJ2-2 once TRBD2 15 TRBV6-5 CASSYMGGGEEKLFF TGTGCCAGCAGTTATATGGGGGGGGGAGAAGAGAAGCTGTTTTTT
TRBJ2-3 once TRBD1 18 TRBV10-2 CASSDSFTGGLGTDTQYF TGCGCCAGCAGTGACAGTTTTACAGGGGGCTTGGGCACAGATACGCAGTATTTT
TRBJ2-5 . . 14 TRBV9 CASSVGGIQETQYF TGTGCCAGCAGCGTAGGGGGCATACAAGAGACCCAGTACTTC
TRBJ2-7 . . 14 TRBV6-4 CASSAGDMGYEQYF TGTGCCAGCAGTGCGGGTGATATGGGCTACGAGCAGTACTTC
TRBJ2-2 . . 13 TRBV28 CASSSAGPGELFF TGTGCCAGCAGCTCCGCGGGGCCCGGGGAGCTGTTTTTT
TRBJ2-7 . . 15 TRBV6-6 CASSYTAGLAYEQYF TGTGCCAGCAGTTACACGGCAGGGCTTGCCTACGAGCAGTACTTC
TRBJ1-2 . . 17 TRBV5-1 CASSSAPPQRALGGYTF TGCGCCAGCAGCTCCGCTCCGCCACAGCGTGCTTTGGGGGGCTACACCTTC
TRBJ2-5 . . 14 TRBV5-4 CASSVQGGQETQYF TGTGCCAGCAGCGTGCAGGGAGGCCAAGAGACCCAGTACTTC
TRBJ1-5 . . 13 TRBV5-6 CASSLESAQPQHF TGTGCCAGCAGCTTGGAATCGGCTCAGCCCCAGCATTTT
TRBJ2-5 . TRBD1 17 TRBV10-2 CASRMPGQEHLQETQYF TGCGCCAGCAGGATGCCGGGACAGGAGCACCTCCAAGAGACCCAGTACTTC
TRBJ1-3 once TRBD1 15 TRBV5-8 CASSLEQGVPDTIYF TGTGCCAGCAGCTTAGAACAGGGGGTTCCTGACACCATATATTTT
TRBJ1-2 . . 14 TRBV7-9 CASSLGRTHYGYTF TGTGCCAGCAGCTTAGGAAGGACCCACTATGGCTACACCTTC
TRBJ1-5 . . 13 TRBV5-6 CASSLNPNQPQHF TGTGCCAGCAGCTTGAACCCCAATCAGCCCCAGCATTTT
TRBJ2-3 once TRBD2 19 TRBV5-4 CASSTGLAGGRGSTDTQYF TGTGCCAGCAGCACGGGACTAGCGGGAGGAAGGGGTAGCACAGATACGCAGTATTTT
TRBJ2-7 . TRBD2 14 TRBV30 CAWRLAGGNLEQYF TGTGCCTGGCGTTTAGCGGGAGGGAACCTCGAGCAGTACTTC
TRBJ2-7 . TRBD1 15 TRBV5-1 CASSLNSGGRDEQYF TGCGCCAGCAGCTTGAATTCAGGGGGCCGGGACGAGCAGTACTTC
TRBJ2-7 . . 11 TRBV20-1 CSAPREYEQYF TGCAGTGCCCCAAGGGAGTACGAGCAGTACTTC
TRBJ2-1 . . 16 TRBV5-1 CASSSSLMGPMNEQFF TGCGCCAGCAGCTCATCCTTAATGGGCCCTATGAATGAGCAGTTCTTC
TRBJ2-7 . . 12 TRBV7-1 CASSPNSYEQYF TGTGCCAGCAGCCCGAACTCCTACGAGCAGTACTTC
TRBJ2-7 . . 13 TRBV10-3 CASRWDSSYEQYF TGTGCCAGCCGGTGGGATTCCTCCTACGAGCAGTACTTC
TRBJ2-7 . TRBD1 15 TRBV19 CASSIGDRIIYEQYF TGTGCCAGTAGTATAGGGGACAGGATAATATACGAGCAGTACTTC
TRBJ2-6 once . 15 TRBV4-1 CASSQDRSGANVLTF TGCGCCAGCAGCCAAGACCGCTCTGGGGCCAACGTCCTGACTTTC
TRBJ2-7 . TRBD1 15 TRBV6-1 CASREDRVFSYEQYF TGTGCCAGCAGGGAGGACAGGGTTTTCTCCTACGAGCAGTACTTC
TRBJ1-2 . TRBD1 12 TRBV6-6 CASSPGQDGYTF TGTGCCAGCAGTCCGGGACAGGACGGCTACACCTTC
TRBJ1-1 . . 15 TRBV10-2 CASSGISGTNTEAFF TGCGCCAGCAGCGGGATTTCCGGGACCAACACTGAAGCTTTCTTT
TRBJ2-7 . . 14 TRBV6-5 CASSYQGSDYEQYF TGTGCCAGCAGTTACCAGGGTTCGGACTACGAGCAGTACTTC
TRBJ1-3 . . 16 TRBV28 CASSLVKRTSGNTIYF TGTGCCAGCAGTTTAGTAAAGCGCACGTCTGGAAACACCATATATTTT
TRBJ1-3 . . 14 TRBV5-4 CASSLVGSGNTIYF TGTGCCAGCAGCTTGGTGGGGTCTGGAAACACCATATATTTT
TRBJ1-2 . . 11 TRBV11-2 CASSSNYGYTF TGTGCCAGCAGCTCTAACTATGGCTACACCTTC
TRBJ1-1 . TRBD1 13 TRBV6-5 CASSPRGLAEAFF TGTGCCAGCAGTCCCAGGGGGCTAGCTGAAGCTTTCTTT
TRBJ2-3 . . 13 TRBV5-1 CASSPGSSDTQYF TGCGCCAGCAGCCCCGGGAGCTCGGATACGCAGTATTTT
TRBJ2-7 . TRBD2 16 TRBV6-6 CASSYFGTSGMGEQYF TGTGCCAGCAGTTACTTCGGGACTAGCGGGATGGGGGAGCAGTACTTC
TRBJ1-4 . . 11 TRBV7-9 CASSQEEKLFF TGTGCCAGCAGCCAGGAAGAAAAACTGTTTTTT
TRBJ1-1 . . 15 TRBV28 CASSFPGDINTEAFF TGTGCCAGCAGTTTCCCAGGGGATATTAACACTGAAGCTTTCTTT